This T cell receptor beta chain was documented in a study of T-cell reconstitution after alpha-beta-depleted transplantation in children. It was with unique molecular identifiers that the TCRbeta library was prepared. TCRdb called the PCR reads again in MiXCR, with one record for every CDR3 protein. In the table there are approximately 590,000 distinct CDR3 sequences, 8% to 11% of which are singletons. V was shortened by 3 bases and J by 5 bases, with 15 bases between the two germline ends. The germline V gene has CDR1 SGHTS and CDR2 YDEGEE. This CDR3 comprises 15 residues. This clonotype came up a few times.

The source was PBMCs from the stem cell graft donor, collected from the stem cell graft. The chain joins TRBV5-8 to TRBJ2-1; tentatively, D is TRBD2 (6 bases). This TCR derives from a human donor who donated a stem cell graft to a child with acute myeloid leukemia. The CDR3 DNA is TGTGCCAGCAGCTCTTCGGGACTCTCGAACAATGAGCAGTTCTTC. It is translated as CASSSSGLSNNEQFF.